This TCR beta chain was sequenced for a study of human versus mouse CDR3 diversity and MHC coevolution. Study-wide background: Reported immunoSEQ sensitivity was one in 200,000 T cells, with reduced amplification bias. Study-wide points: Mice had fewer CDR3 deletions and insertions than humans on average.

Naive CD4 T cells were sorted as CD45RO-negative, CD62L-positive. CDR3 length: 16 amino acids. CDR1 is MRHNA, CDR2 SNTAGT, per germline. V trimming: 3 bases; J trimming: 6 bases; junction bases outside the gene matches: 10. Libraries were prepared by immunoSEQ multiplex PCR; TCRdb keeps only in-frame clonotypes and omits some of them. The sample has more than 55,000 clones; roughly 93% are singletons. Of note for this clone: Its antigen is undetermined.

The V call is TRBV6-4, the J call TRBJ2-7, with 11 nucleotides matching TRBD2. The clonotype comes from a person between 60 and 70 years old in good health. Sequencing was done on a sample of naive CD4+ T cells from blood. The sample's subset: CD45RO-negative CD62L-positive naive CD4 T cells. CDR3 amino acids: CASSDSTSGRTSEQYF. CDR3 DNA sequence: TGTGCCAGCAGTGATTCCACTAGCGGGAGAACCTCCGAGCAGTACTTC.